This TCR beta chain is from a study of CD8 T cells in Susac syndrome. Findings and caveats of the study: The study acknowledged a relatively small number of individuals in its TCR sequencing and HLA analysis.

Worth noting for this clonotype: The antigen is not known.

In contrast to the negatively isolated CD8+ and CD4+ T cells, TEMRA cells were FACS-enriched. When the RNA was reverse transcribed, random hexamers were used with an input of about 0.45 to 1 ug. The authors amplified TCR beta CDR3 across 54 Vbeta and 13 Jbeta using immunoSEQ multiplex PCR. TCRdb re-called the immunoSEQ multiplex PCR reads through MiXCR, storing one row per CDR3 protein. The sample includes around 150,000 distinct CDR3 sequences, just under 95% of them seen just once. This CDR3 spans 16 amino acids. CDR1 and CDR2 (germline): SGHTA, FQGNSA. Trimming stripped 1 base from V and 4 bases from J, with 14 bases between.

The sample was CD4+ T cells from PBMCs. The receptor was isolated from a human donor in good health. The V and J genes are TRBV7-2 and TRBJ2-1; D might be TRBD2 (7 bases). CDR3 nucleotides: TGTGCCAGCAGCTTAGTTGCGGGGGCCGAATACAATGAGCAGTTCTTC. Translating gives CASSLVAGAEYNEQFF.